This entry is about one T cell receptor (beta chain). Its antigen is undetermined. These data originate in a study of cytomegalovirus exposure and HLA in healthy donors. About the research overall: The study placed approximately 81% of its 398 genotyped donors in the Caucasian-associated ancestry cluster.

Overall study results and limits: Excluded were some V segments that proved indistinguishable, including TRBV6-2 and TRBV6-3. Among the sequence variants, a highly shared cluster was likely an artifact of sequencing. Overall, approximately 150 TCR beta chains were annotated as cytomegalovirus-associated.

The primer mix had 60 Vbeta and 13 Jbeta primers. Data came from immunoSEQ multiplex PCR; TCRdb stores just in-frame clones and leaves some out. The sample lists roughly 100,000 clones, 10% occurring once. Germline assignment: CDR1 SGHNT and CDR2 YENEEA. The CDR3 is made up of 13 amino acids. V trimming: 5 bases; J trimming: 4 bases; junction bases outside the gene matches: 3. Sequencing was performed on PBMCs. J is TRBJ2-3 and V is TRBV11-3; 7 bases are a match to TRBD1. The origin of this receptor is a man in his forties in good health and CMV-seropositive. CDR3 DNA sequence: TGTGCCAGCAGCACAGGGGTTGCAGATACGCAGTATTTT. It translates to CASSTGVADTQYF.